Listed below are T cell receptor beta chains from one sample, sequenced in a study of blood T cells in healthy people across ages. TCRdb reanalysed the 5' RACE reads using MiXCR and keeps one entry per CDR3 protein. The sample contains about 580,000 distinct CDR3 sequences, under 55% of which appear only once. Sequencing was carried out using blood. The receptor set was obtained from an elderly man in good health. Each CDR3 is given with its conserved first and last residue. The D gene is left open where the match is weak. Size values are once, few and many counts, or a class for expanded clones, and some rows have none.

j_call,v_call,d_call,clone_size,cdr3_nt,cdr3_aa
TRBJ1-3,TRBV6-6,.,.,TGTGCCAGCAGCCCCCTTCGAAACACCATATATTTT,CASSPLRNTIYF
TRBJ2-2,TRBV7-2,.,.,TGTGCCAGCAGCCCCGCTAGGAGGTTCGGGGAGCTGTTTTTT,CASSPARRFGELFF
TRBJ2-7,TRBV3-1,.,.,TGTGCCAGCAGCCAGGTCCCCTACGAGCAGTACTTC,CASSQVPYEQYF
TRBJ2-3,TRBV20-1,.,.,TGCAGTGCTAGAGCTCCCAATATGGGGGGAACAGATACGCAGTATTTT,CSARAPNMGGTDTQYF
TRBJ2-1,TRBV7-9,.,many,TGTGCCAGCAGCTTAACAGTCAAGGAGTATGAGCAGTTCTTC,CASSLTVKEYEQFF
TRBJ2-7,TRBV7-2,.,.,TGTGCCAGCAGCTTAGGTGGTGGAGCCACGGCCTACGAGCAGTACTTC,CASSLGGGATAYEQYF
TRBJ2-1,TRBV21-1,.,few,TGTGCCAGCAGCAAATGCGGAAGCTCCTACAATGAGCAGTTCTTC,CASSKCGSSYNEQFF
TRBJ2-1,TRBV7-9,TRBD1,.,TGTGCCAGCAGCTTAGAGGGGACAGCCTCCTACAATGAGCAGTTCTTC,CASSLEGTASYNEQFF
TRBJ2-2,TRBV4-2,.,.,TGTGCCAGCAGCCAATCCCCCCAGAGAAGCGGGGAGCTGTTTTTT,CASSQSPQRSGELFF
TRBJ2-3,TRBV10-3,.,.,TGTGCCATCAGTGAGCAGGCACCTACAGATACGCAGTATTTT,CAISEQAPTDTQYF
TRBJ1-4,TRBV4-2,.,few,TGTGCCAGCAGCCAAGACAATGAAAAACTGTTTTTT,CASSQDNEKLFF
TRBJ2-3,TRBV6-5,.,.,TGTGCCAGCAGTCTCCCCGGGGGTGGTACGCAGTATTTT,CASSLPGGGTQYF
TRBJ2-3,TRBV6-5,TRBD2,many,TGTGCCAGCAGTTACCAAGGGACTAGCGGGGGACGGGGGGCAGATACGCAGTATTTT,CASSYQGTSGGRGADTQYF
TRBJ1-2,TRBV20-1,TRBD1,few,TGCAGTGCTAGGGACAGGGGTCCCCTCTATGGCTACACCTTC,CSARDRGPLYGYTF
TRBJ2-6,TRBV6-5,TRBD1,.,TGTGCCAGCAGTCGGGACAGGAACTCTGGGGCCAACGTCCTGACTTTC,CASSRDRNSGANVLTF
TRBJ2-7,TRBV7-2,.,.,TGTGCCAGCAGCTTAGTAACAGCCTCCTACGAGCAGTACTTC,CASSLVTASYEQYF
TRBJ2-1,TRBV29-1,TRBD2,.,TGCAGCGTCGGGGGGGAATTCCACTCCTACGAGCAGTTCTTC,CSVGGEFHSYEQFF
TRBJ2-4,TRBV29-1,TRBD2,few,TGCAGCGTTGCCCTTAGGGAGGGGTCTAAAAACATTCAGTACTTC,CSVALREGSKNIQYF
TRBJ2-3,TRBV20-1,.,.,TGCAGTGCTAGAGTAGAACGGGATTCGGGTACGCAGTATTTT,CSARVERDSGTQYF
TRBJ2-5,TRBV6-5,.,many,TGTGCCACGACTGAAGCGGGTTCAGAGACCCAGTACTTC,CATTEAGSETQYF
TRBJ1-2,TRBV11-2,.,.,TGTGCCAGCAGCTTAGTGCCCACCCAATCCTATGGCTACACCTTC,CASSLVPTQSYGYTF
TRBJ2-5,TRBV6-1,.,.,TGTGCCAGCAGTGAAGGGGCTTCTTTACGAAAGTACTTC,CASSEGASLRKYF
TRBJ2-7,TRBV20-1,.,few,TGCAGTGCCCAAGGACAGACCTCCTACGAGCAGTACTTC,CSAQGQTSYEQYF
TRBJ2-7,TRBV5-1,TRBD2,few,TGCGCCAGCAGCTTGGTGTCTAGCGGGAGCAATGAGCAGTACTTC,CASSLVSSGSNEQYF
TRBJ1-1,TRBV29-1,.,few,TGCAGCGTTGACCAGGGTCCCACTGAAGCTTTCTTT,CSVDQGPTEAFF
TRBJ2-1,TRBV30,.,once,TGTGCCTGGAGTGCGGTGTACAATGAGCAGTTCTTC,CAWSAVYNEQFF
TRBJ2-5,TRBV6-5,.,.,TGTGCCAGCAGAGGCGAGAACGGGAACAAGCAGTACTTC,CASRGENGNKQYF
TRBJ2-7,TRBV5-5,TRBD1,.,TGTGCCAGCAGCTTAACCGGGACAGGTCTTTCGAGGATAGACTACGAGCAGTACTTC,CASSLTGTGLSRIDYEQYF
TRBJ2-3,TRBV9,TRBD2,few,TGTGCCAGCAGCGTAGCAGGCGGGGGGGCTCGCACAGATACGCAGTATTTT,CASSVAGGGARTDTQYF
TRBJ2-6,TRBV5-1,.,.,TGCGCCAGCAGCCCTCGGAGGGGAGGGGCCAACGTCCTGACTTTC,CASSPRRGGANVLTF
TRBJ1-4,TRBV20-1,.,.,TGCAGTGCCAAGCCGGGAATGCCACTTGGTGAAAAACTGTTTTTT,CSAKPGMPLGEKLFF
TRBJ1-2,TRBV7-6,TRBD1,few,TGTGCCAGCAGCTTAGCTCGGACAGGGGTTGGCTACACCTTC,CASSLARTGVGYTF
TRBJ1-6,TRBV7-9,.,.,TGTGCCAGCACCAACCTCCGGGAATCACCCCTCCACTTT,CASTNLRESPLHF
TRBJ1-5,TRBV6-5,TRBD1,many,TGTGCCAGCAAGGGACAGGGGGGGAATCAGCCCCAGCATTTT,CASKGQGGNQPQHF
TRBJ2-3,TRBV5-1,.,.,TGCGCCAGCAGCTTTGGGGCCGACTCAGATACGCAGTATTTT,CASSFGADSDTQYF
TRBJ2-5,TRBV4-2,TRBD2,.,TGTGCCAGCAGCATTCTTCCGGGGCTAGCGGGGGGAGAGACCCAGTACTTC,CASSILPGLAGGETQYF
TRBJ2-6,TRBV3-1,.,.,TGTGCCAGCAGTGTTACAGGTTTTGGGGCCAACGTCCTGACTTTC,CASSVTGFGANVLTF
TRBJ2-3,TRBV4-2,TRBD2,few,TGTGCCAGCAGCCAAGTTAGCGGGGGCACCTCTAGCACAGATACGCAGTATTTT,CASSQVSGGTSSTDTQYF
TRBJ1-3,TRBV6-6,.,.,TGTGCCAGCAGTTACCGTGGGGAAGGAAACACCATATATTTT,CASSYRGEGNTIYF
TRBJ1-2,TRBV5-1,TRBD1,.,TGCGCCAGCAGCTTCCTGACAGGGAACTATGGCTACACCTTC,CASSFLTGNYGYTF
TRBJ1-3,TRBV6-6,.,.,TGTGCCAGCAGTTACTCGATTGGGGCGAGAGGAAACACCATATATTTT,CASSYSIGARGNTIYF
TRBJ2-1,TRBV5-1,TRBD2,.,TGCGCCAGCAGCGGGACTAGCGAGAGCAATGAGCAGTTCTTC,CASSGTSESNEQFF
TRBJ1-4,TRBV10-3,.,.,TGTGCCATCAACGGACAGATTAATGAAAAACTGTTTTTT,CAINGQINEKLFF
TRBJ2-1,TRBV15,TRBD2,once,TGTGCCACCAGCAGAGATGTCCTAGCGGGAGGCCGCTTCGAGCAGTTCTTC,CATSRDVLAGGRFEQFF
TRBJ1-2,TRBV5-1,.,.,TGCGCCAGCAGCTTGGTAATAGATGGCTACACCTTC,CASSLVIDGYTF
TRBJ2-5,TRBV4-1,.,.,TGCGCCAGCAGCCAGCCGGACAGTCTTACCCAGTACCAAGAGACCCAGTACTTC,CASSQPDSLTQYQETQYF
TRBJ1-1,TRBV5-1,.,.,TGCGCCAGCAGCCCGGGAAGTGGGGGGTACTTGGCTTTCTTT,CASSPGSGGYLAFF
TRBJ2-7,TRBV4-3,.,.,TGCGCCAGCAGCCAAGATTGGGAGGGGGTGAGCTCCTACGAGCAGTACTTC,CASSQDWEGVSSYEQYF
TRBJ2-7,TRBV29-1,TRBD2,.,TGCAGCCACTCTAGCGGGCAATTCCATGAGCAGTACTTC,CSHSSGQFHEQYF
TRBJ2-7,TRBV20-1,.,.,TGCAGTGCTTCCCCCGGGGTCGAGCAGTACTTC,CSASPGVEQYF
TRBJ2-3,TRBV20-1,.,.,TGCAGTGCTAGAGTCCAGGGTTCAACAGATACGCAGTATTTT,CSARVQGSTDTQYF
TRBJ2-1,TRBV20-1,.,few,TGCAGTGCCACTCCGGCCCAGCCGGAGCAGTTCTTC,CSATPAQPEQFF
TRBJ2-7,TRBV6-6,.,few,TGTGCCAGCAGTTACTCGGGAGAGACCCGGTACTTC,CASSYSGETRYF
TRBJ2-7,TRBV24-1,.,.,TGTGCCACCAGTGATGGGTGGGGAGACGAGCAGTACTTC,CATSDGWGDEQYF
TRBJ2-1,TRBV12-3/TRBV12-4,.,.,TGTGCCAGCTGTCCGGGCAGGGCCAATGAGCAGTTCTTC,CASCPGRANEQFF
TRBJ2-7,TRBV6-6,TRBD2,many,TGTGCCAGCAGTCAACCGGGACTAGCGAACTACGAGCAGTACTTC,CASSQPGLANYEQYF
TRBJ1-2,TRBV27,.,.,TGTGCCAGCAGTGCCCCCTCGGGAGGCTACACCTTC,CASSAPSGGYTF
TRBJ1-1,TRBV20-1,.,.,TGCAGTGCTGGACGGAGTGGGACTGAAGCTTTCTTT,CSAGRSGTEAFF